The source of this T cell receptor beta chain is a study of blood T cell repertoires in COVID-19. TCRdb keeps only in-frame clones here, not all; method: immunoSEQ multiplex PCR. This table has under 95,000 clones, around 79% appearing once. V lost 3 bases and J 2 bases, leaving 8 bases between the germline ends. This CDR3 has 12 amino acids. CDR1 is GTSNPN, CDR2 SVGIG, per germline (reference sequence). The chain couples TRBV30 to TRBJ2-7; D might be TRBD2 (5 bases). The sequence came from a man between 60 and 75 years old with active or convalescent COVID-19. The sequenced sample was peripheral blood. CDR3 residues: CAWRGGAYEQYF. CDR3 nucleotides: TGTGCCTGGAGAGGAGGAGCCTACGAGCAGTACTTC.